This TCR beta chain was sequenced during a study of shared T cell receptors in the human thymus. The repertoire was sequenced with immunoSEQ multiplex PCR; TCRdb's copy has only in-frame clones and lacks some. The sample has 700,000 or so clones; 80% to 90% are singletons. Looked up from germline, CDR1 is WSHSY and CDR2 is SAAADI. The CDR3 sequence is 13 residues long. This clone was counted between two and nine times. One end of the junction does not line up with germline, which may come from a read error. This sample also appeared in a second study, on human thymus T cells. That source notes: The source of the thymus tissue was resections taken during corrective heart surgery.

Input material: thymocytes. This receptor was obtained from a girl less than two years old with a congenital heart defect. The V gene is TRBV10-2, the J gene TRBJ1-2; 7 bases are shared with TRBD1. The CDR3 sequence: CASSEFPDRAWDF. The CDR3 region has the DNA TGCGCCAGCAGTGAGTTTCCCGACAGGGCTTGGGACTTC.